There are many counts of the clone carrying this T cell receptor beta chain. Its antigen remains unknown. General study findings and limits: The larger-cohort validation was restricted to a single TCR beta V-J rearrangement rather than whole repertoires.

After constant-region reverse-primer amplification, full-length variable regions underwent semi-nested PCR with Nested Universal Primer A. TCRdb reprocessed the 5' RACE reads with MiXCR, giving one entry per CDR3 protein. The repertoire holds around 55,000 distinct CDR3 sequences, with less than 25% as singletons. Tregs were sorted as CD4+CD25+CD127-/low cells. The CDR3 is 15 residues long. Germline values: CDR1 MGHRA, CDR2 YSYEKL. Between the trimmed V and J ends, which lost 5 bases and 2 bases, there was a span of 10 bases. V is TRBV4-1 and J is TRBJ2-6, with a weak D call TRBD1 (7 bases). Sequenced: tumor-infiltrating Tregs sorted from the breast tumor. The TCR comes from a female donor with breast cancer. This chain's CDR3 is CASSGGGAGANVLTF. CDR3 nucleotides: TGCGCCAGCAGCGGAGGGGGCGCTGGGGCCAACGTCCTGACTTTC.